These 2 T cell receptor beta chains share one sample of origin, sequenced in a study of blood T cell repertoires in COVID-19. This table comes from immunoSEQ multiplex PCR, and its TCRdb copy is limited to in-frame clones, with some not included. In the table there are over 130,000 clones, more than 60% of which are singletons. The sample comprised peripheral blood. The receptor source for this set is a woman between 45 and 65 years old with active or convalescent COVID-19.

The rearrangement links TRBV6-4 to TRBJ2-5; perhaps TRBD2 as D (5 bases). Germline-derived CDR1 and CDR2 are MRHNA and SNTAGT. V lost 6 bases to trimming and J lost 4 bases, with 15 bases between them. This CDR3 spans 14 amino acids. CDR3: CASRLEGEGETQYF. The CDR3 DNA sequence: TGTGCCAGCAGGCTTGAGGGAGAAGGAGAGACCCAGTACTTC.

The DNA for the CDR3 is TGCGCCAGCAGCCTCAGTTCAGGGGGGGCCAACGTCCTGACTTTC. Translation: CASSLSSGGANVLTF. The V gene is TRBV5-1, the J gene TRBJ2-6, with D tentatively TRBD1 (5 bases). Trimming took 4 bases from V and 4 from J, leaving 12 bases between them. The CDR3 length is 15 residues. From germline, CDR1 is SGHRS and CDR2 YFSETQ.